This TCR beta chain was profiled in a study of radiotherapy plus CTLA-4 blockade in lung cancer. Trimming cost V 1 base and J 2 bases, with 17 bases left between them. The CDR3 extends over 17 amino acids. Germline V gene data show CDR1 as SGHRS and CDR2 as YFSETQ. Repertoires were generated with immunoSEQ multiplex PCR, while TCRdb's copy carries only in-frame clones and drops some. The sample consists of approximately 110,000 clones, more than 65% of them appearing once. The rearrangement links TRBV5-1 to TRBJ2-3; no definite D call. This clonotype was sampled from a human donor with non-small cell lung cancer that progressed on radiotherapy plus ipilimumab. Some clones in this sample may be carry-over from other donors' samples. The sequenced sample was peripheral blood, obtained from a patient treated with radiotherapy plus ipilimumab. CDR3 bases: TGCGCCAGCAGCTTGAGAGGATTGGCGAGCTACACAGATACGCAGTATTTT. Translated, it gives CASSLRGLASYTDTQYF.